This entry concerns a single T cell receptor beta chain. What antigen it recognizes has not been identified. Per-base quality was not reported, and no clone a single base away is much larger than it. This sample is part of a study of cytomegalovirus exposure and HLA in healthy donors (dated by TCRdb to about 2017). Broadly, across the study: According to a later analysis, one platform produced both the roughly 110 validation repertoires and the 670 or so repertoires of the first cohort. The study aimed to test whether signatures of past pathogen exposure could be identified by cataloging public T cell receptors. Along with the approximately 670-subject first cohort, a separate validation cohort of 120 different subjects was used. To predict cytomegalovirus infection status, the study brought together high-throughput TCR immunosequencing, statistical association of individual TCRs with disease status, and machine learning. What the study reported, not specific to this receptor: The classifier was reported to diagnose cytomegalovirus status with high specificity and sensitivity in both the original cohort and the validation cohort. Most TCR sequences were observed very rarely across donors, whereas some public TCRs were present in many individuals. A few of the identified cytomegalovirus-associated TCR beta chains were confirmed in vitro to be specific for cytomegalovirus antigens. In a later analysis, TCRs clustered in the first cohort were found to also tend to co-occur in the 120 or so validation repertoires, with 90% to 95% of cluster scores above 0. According to the authors, the approach could potentially be generalized to other disease states and immunological phenotypes. The study gave a list of around 170 TCR beta chains associated with cytomegalovirus. A later analysis lacked HLA typing for the validation cohort, so it scored co-occurrence in that cohort across all 110 or so repertoires.

The library was obtained by the immunoSEQ multiplex PCR assay. The published analysis was carried out like this. A statistical classification framework was built for diagnosing cytomegalovirus status from the catalog of TCR beta chain sequences. TCRdb took over this immuneACCESS table, retaining in-frame rearrangements with V and J assigned. Such tables are incomplete; in checked studies, under half of the missing clones stem from an unresolved V gene, and the remainder is unexplained. That table is the source of V, J and clone size, and D and trimming were worked out from the DNA. Present in this sample are 65,000 to 80,000 clones, 94% of which were seen just once. Roughly 2% of the sample is taken by the ten largest. The germline V gene specifies SGHRS as CDR1 and YFSETQ as CDR2. Clipping removes 4 bases from V and 1 base from J, with 6 as the unmatched junction base count. Spanning cysteine to phenylalanine, the CDR3 consists of 16 amino acids. Only the CDR3 part of the read is kept: 48 bases, read in frame from the first base.

Separate from the roughly 650-subject first cohort, the validation cohort of 90 to 150 subjects was the group to which the donors belonged. The chain joins TRBV5-1 to TRBJ1-1; 11 bases in the middle match TRBD1. The sample was PBMCs. The clonotype was recovered from a woman aged 18-29 years in good health and CMV-seronegative. Here is the DNA: TGCGCCAGCAGCCGGGGGACAGGGGGTTCGAACACTGAAGCTTTCTTT. This gives the protein CASSRGTGGSNTEAFF.